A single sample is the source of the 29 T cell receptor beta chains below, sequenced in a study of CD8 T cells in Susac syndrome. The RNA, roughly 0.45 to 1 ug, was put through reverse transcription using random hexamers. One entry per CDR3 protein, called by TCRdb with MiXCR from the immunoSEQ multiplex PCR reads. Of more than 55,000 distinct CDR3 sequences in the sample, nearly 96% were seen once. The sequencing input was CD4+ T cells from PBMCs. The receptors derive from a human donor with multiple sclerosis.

Written as DNA, the CDR3 is TGTGCCACCAGTGTGCGAACAGGGTCCAATGAGCAGTTCTTC. Translation: CATSVRTGSNEQFF. The rearrangement joins TRBV24-1 to TRBJ2-1; the D gene is possibly TRBD1 (6 bases). The germline V and J ends were trimmed by 5 bases and 6 bases, with 13 bases remaining between them. CDR1 and CDR2 from the germline V gene are KGHDR and SFDVKD. CDR3 length: 14 residues.

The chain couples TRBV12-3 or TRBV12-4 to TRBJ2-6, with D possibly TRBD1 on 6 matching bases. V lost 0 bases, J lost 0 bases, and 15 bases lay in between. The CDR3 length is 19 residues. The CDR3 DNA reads TGTGCCAGCAGTTTAGCCGGACAGTTCTTTCACTCTGGGGCCAACGTCCTGACTTTC. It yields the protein CASSLAGQFFHSGANVLTF.

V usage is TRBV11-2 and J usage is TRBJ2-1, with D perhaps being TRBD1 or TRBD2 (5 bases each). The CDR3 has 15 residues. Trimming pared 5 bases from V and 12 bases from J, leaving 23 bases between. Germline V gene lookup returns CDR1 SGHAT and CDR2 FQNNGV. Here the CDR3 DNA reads TGTGCCAGCAGCACCCCTCGGGGACCACCCCTGGGGCAGTTCTTC. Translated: CASSTPRGPPLGQFF.

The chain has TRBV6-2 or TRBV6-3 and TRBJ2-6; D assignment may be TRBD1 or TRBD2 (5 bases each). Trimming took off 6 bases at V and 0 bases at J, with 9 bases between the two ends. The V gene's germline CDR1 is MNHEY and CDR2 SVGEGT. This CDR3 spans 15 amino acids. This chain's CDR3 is CASRRGDSGANVLTF. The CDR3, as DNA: TGTGCCAGCAGACGAGGGGACTCTGGGGCCAACGTCCTGACTTTC.

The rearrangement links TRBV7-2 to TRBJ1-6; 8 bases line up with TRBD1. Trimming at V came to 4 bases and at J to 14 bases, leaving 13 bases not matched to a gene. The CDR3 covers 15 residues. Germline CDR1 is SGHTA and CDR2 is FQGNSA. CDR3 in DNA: TGTGCCAGCAGCTCCCGGGACAGGTGGGCTTCGACCCTCCACTTT. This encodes CASSSRDRWASTLHF. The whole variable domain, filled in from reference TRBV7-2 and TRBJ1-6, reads GAGVSQSPSNKVTEKGKDVELRCDPISGHTALYWYRQSLGQGLEFLIYFQGNSAPDKSGLPSDRFSAERTGGSVSTLTIQRTQQEDSAVYLCASSSRDRWASTLHFGNGTRLTVT.

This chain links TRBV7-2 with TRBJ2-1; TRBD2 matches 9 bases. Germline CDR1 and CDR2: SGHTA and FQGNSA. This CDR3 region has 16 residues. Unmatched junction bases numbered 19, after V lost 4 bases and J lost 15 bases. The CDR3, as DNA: TGTGCCAGCAGCTCGTCTCGGCTAGCGGGGTCCTTCGGCCGGTTCTTC. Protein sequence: CASSSSRLAGSFGRFF.

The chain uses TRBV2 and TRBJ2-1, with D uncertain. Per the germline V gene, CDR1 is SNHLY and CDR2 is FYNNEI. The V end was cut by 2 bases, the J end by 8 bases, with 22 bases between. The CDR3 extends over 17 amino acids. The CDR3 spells CASSEPATWEMVDEQFF. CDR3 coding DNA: TGTGCCAGCAGTGAACCCGCGACCTGGGAAATGGTGGATGAGCAGTTCTTC.

Written as DNA, the CDR3 is TGTGCCAGCACCTCGCCAGGTGCGAACACTGAAGCTTTCTTT. Its protein product is CASTSPGANTEAFF. The genes are TRBV12-3 or TRBV12-4 and TRBJ1-1; D is ambiguous. CDR3 size: 14 residues. The ends were cut back, 7 bases at V and 1 base at J, with 13 bases in the middle.

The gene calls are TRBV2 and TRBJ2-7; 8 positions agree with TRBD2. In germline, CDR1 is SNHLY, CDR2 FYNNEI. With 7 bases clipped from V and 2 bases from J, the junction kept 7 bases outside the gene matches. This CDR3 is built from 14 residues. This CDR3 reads CASTWTGGAYEQYF. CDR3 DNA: TGTGCCAGCACATGGACGGGGGGGGCCTACGAGCAGTACTTC.

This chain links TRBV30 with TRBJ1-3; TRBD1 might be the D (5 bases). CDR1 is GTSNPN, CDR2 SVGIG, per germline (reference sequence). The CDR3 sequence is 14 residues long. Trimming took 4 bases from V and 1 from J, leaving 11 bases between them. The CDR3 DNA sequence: TGTGCCTGGAATAGCTGGGGGTCTGGAAACACCATATATTTT. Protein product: CAWNSWGSGNTIYF. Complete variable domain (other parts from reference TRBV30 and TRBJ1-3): SQTIHQWPATLVQPVGSPLSLECTVEGTSNPNLYWYRQAAGRGLQLLFYSVGIGQISSEVPQNLSASRPQDRQFILSSKKLLLSDSGFYLCAWNSWGSGNTIYFGEGSWLTVV.

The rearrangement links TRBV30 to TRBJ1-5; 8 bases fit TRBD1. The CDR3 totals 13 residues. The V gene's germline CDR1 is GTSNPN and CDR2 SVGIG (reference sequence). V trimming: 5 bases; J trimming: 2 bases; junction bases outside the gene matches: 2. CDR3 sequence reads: CAWQTGGNQPQHF. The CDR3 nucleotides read TGTGCCTGGCAGACAGGGGGCAATCAGCCCCAGCATTTT.

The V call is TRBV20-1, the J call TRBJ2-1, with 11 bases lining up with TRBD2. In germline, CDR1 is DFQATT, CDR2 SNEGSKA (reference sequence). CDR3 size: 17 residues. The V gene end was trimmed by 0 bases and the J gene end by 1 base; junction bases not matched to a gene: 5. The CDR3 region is CSARDPLAGESYNEQFF. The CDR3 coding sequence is TGCAGTGCTAGAGATCCACTAGCGGGGGAATCCTACAATGAGCAGTTCTTC.

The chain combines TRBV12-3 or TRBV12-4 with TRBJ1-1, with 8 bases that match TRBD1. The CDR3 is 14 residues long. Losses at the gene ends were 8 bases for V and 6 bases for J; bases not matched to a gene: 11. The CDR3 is CASQTDRVVSEAFF. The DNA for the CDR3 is TGTGCCAGCCAGACGGACAGGGTTGTATCTGAAGCTTTCTTT.

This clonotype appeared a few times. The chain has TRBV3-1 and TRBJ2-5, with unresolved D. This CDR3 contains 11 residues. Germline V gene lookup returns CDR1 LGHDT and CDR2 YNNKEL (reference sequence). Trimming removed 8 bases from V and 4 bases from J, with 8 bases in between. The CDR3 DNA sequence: TGTGCCAGCCGGAGAGGAGAGACCCAGTACTTC. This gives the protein CASRRGETQYF.

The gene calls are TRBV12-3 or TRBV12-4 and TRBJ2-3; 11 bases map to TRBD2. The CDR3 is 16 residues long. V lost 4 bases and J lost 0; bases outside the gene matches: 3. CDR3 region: CASSWGLADSTDTQYF. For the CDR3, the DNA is TGTGCCAGCAGTTGGGGACTAGCGGACAGCACAGATACGCAGTATTTT.

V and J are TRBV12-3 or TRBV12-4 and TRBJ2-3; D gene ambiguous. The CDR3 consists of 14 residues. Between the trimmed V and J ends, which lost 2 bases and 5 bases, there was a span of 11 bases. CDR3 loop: CASSLSEILDTQYF. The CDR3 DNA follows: TGTGCCAGCAGTTTATCGGAGATCTTAGATACGCAGTATTTT.

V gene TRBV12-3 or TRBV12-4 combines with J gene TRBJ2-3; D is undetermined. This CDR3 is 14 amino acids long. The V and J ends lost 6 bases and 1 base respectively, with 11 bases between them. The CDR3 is CASSLGRGTDTQYF. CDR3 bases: TGTGCCAGCAGCCTTGGACGGGGCACAGATACGCAGTATTTT.

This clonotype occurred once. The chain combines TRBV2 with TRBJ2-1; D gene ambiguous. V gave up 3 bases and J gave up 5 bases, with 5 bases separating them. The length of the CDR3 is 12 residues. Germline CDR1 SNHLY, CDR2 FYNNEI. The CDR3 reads CASSDDHNEQFF. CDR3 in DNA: TGTGCCAGCAGTGATGATCACAATGAGCAGTTCTTC.

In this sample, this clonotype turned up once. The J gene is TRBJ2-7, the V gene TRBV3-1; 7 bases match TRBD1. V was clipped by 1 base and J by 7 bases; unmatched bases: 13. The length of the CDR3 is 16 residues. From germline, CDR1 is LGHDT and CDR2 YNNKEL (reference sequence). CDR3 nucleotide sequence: TGTGCCAGCAGCCAAGGGGGACAGAAGCCTACGATTGAGCAGTACTTC. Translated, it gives CASSQGGQKPTIEQYF.

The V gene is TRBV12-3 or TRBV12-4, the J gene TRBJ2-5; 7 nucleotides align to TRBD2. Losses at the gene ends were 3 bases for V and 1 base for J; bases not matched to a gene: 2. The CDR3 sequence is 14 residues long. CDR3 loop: CASSFGGSQETQYF. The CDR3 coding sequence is TGTGCCAGCAGTTTCGGGGGGTCCCAAGAGACCCAGTACTTC.

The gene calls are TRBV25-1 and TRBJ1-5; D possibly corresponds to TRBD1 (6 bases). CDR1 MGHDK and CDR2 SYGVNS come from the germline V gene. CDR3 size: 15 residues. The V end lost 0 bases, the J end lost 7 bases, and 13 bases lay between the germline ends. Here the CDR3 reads CASSEYEGGRQPQHF. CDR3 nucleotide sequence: TGTGCCAGCAGTGAATATGAGGGGGGGCGGCAGCCCCAGCATTTT.

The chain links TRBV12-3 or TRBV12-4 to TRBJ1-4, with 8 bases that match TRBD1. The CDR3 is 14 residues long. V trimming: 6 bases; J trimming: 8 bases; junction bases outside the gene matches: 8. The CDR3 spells CASSFGQGGEKLFF. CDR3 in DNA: TGTGCCAGCAGCTTCGGACAGGGAGGAGAAAAACTGTTTTTT.

The CDR3 DNA follows: TGCAGCGTTGGGGGACAGAACGAAAAACTGTTTTTT. Residues: CSVGGQNEKLFF. The chain has TRBV29-1 and TRBJ1-4; 7 bases map to TRBD1. CDR3 length: 12 amino acids. Germline CDR1 reads SQVTM; CDR2 reads ANQGSEA. The V segment lost 4 bases and the J segment 8 bases; nucleotides outside the gene matches: 4.

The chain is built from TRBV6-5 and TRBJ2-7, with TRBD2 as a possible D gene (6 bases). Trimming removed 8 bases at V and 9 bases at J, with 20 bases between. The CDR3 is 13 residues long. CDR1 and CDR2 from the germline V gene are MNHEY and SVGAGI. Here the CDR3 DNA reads TGTGCCAGCTTCAGCCCCGGGACTTCCGGGCAGTACTTC. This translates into CASFSPGTSGQYF.

The CDR3 sequence is CASSSTEYQETQYF. CDR3 nucleotides: TGTGCCAGCAGCTCGACAGAGTACCAAGAGACCCAGTACTTC. The V call is TRBV7-9, the J call TRBJ2-5, with D perhaps matching TRBD1 (5 bases). The V gene's germline CDR1 is SEHNR and CDR2 FQNEAQ (reference sequence). The V end was cut by 4 bases, the J end by 0 bases, with 9 bases between. The CDR3 has 14 residues.

The CDR3 region has the DNA TGCAGCGTTGTCCAACGGGAAGCTTTCTTT. It yields the protein CSVVQREAFF. The chain employs TRBV29-1 and TRBJ1-1; D is unclear. CDR1 SQVTM and CDR2 ANQGSEA come from the germline V gene. V lost 4 bases and J 8 bases, leaving 8 bases between the germline ends. The CDR3 covers 10 residues.

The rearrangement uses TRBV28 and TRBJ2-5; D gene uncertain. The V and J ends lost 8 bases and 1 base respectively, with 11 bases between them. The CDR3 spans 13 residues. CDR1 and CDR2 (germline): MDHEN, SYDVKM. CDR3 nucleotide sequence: TGTGCCAGCGGAATCAACTCCCAAGAGACCCAGTACTTC. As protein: CASGINSQETQYF.

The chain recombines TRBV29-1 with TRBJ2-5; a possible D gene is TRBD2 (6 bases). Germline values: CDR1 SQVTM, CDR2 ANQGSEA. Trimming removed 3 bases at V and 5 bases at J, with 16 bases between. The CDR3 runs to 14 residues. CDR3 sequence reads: CSVDTSGRGETQYF. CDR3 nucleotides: TGCAGCGTTGATACCTCAGGTCGGGGGGAGACCCAGTACTTC.

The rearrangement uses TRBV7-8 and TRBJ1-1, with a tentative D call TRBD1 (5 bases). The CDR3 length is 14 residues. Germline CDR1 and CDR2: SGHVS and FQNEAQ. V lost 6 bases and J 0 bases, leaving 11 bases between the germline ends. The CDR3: CASRTGTLNTEAFF. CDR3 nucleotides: TGTGCCAGCAGAACCGGGACGCTGAACACTGAAGCTTTCTTT. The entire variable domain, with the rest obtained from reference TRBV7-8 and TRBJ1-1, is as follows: GAGVSQSPRYKVAKRGQDVALRCDPISGHVSLFWYQQALGQGPEFLTYFQNEAQLDKSGLPSDRFFAERPEGSVSTLKIQRTQQEDSAVYLCASRTGTLNTEAFFGQGTRLTVV.